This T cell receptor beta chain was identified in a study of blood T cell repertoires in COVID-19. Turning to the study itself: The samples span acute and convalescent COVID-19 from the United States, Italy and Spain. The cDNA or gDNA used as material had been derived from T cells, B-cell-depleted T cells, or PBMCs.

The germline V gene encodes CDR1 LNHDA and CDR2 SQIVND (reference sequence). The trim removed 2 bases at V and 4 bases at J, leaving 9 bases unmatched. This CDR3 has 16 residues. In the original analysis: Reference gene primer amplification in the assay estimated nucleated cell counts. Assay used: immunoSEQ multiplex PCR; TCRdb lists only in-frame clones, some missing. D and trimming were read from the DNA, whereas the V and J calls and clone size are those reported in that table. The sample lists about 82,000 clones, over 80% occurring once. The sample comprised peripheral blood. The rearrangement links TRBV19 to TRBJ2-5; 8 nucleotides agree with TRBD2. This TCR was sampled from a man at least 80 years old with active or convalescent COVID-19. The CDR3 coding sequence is TGTGCCAGTAGTATATTATCTTCGGGGGGGGCAGAGACCCAGTACTTC. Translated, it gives CASSILSSGGAETQYF.